The source of this T cell receptor (beta chain) is a study of OX40 agonist ivuxolimab in advanced cancers. The repertoire was sequenced with immunoSEQ multiplex PCR; TCRdb's copy has only in-frame clones and lacks some. The top ten hold around 0.51% of the sample, which has about 93,000 clones, about 91% seen once. The CDR3 is 15 amino acids. Germline V gene sequence: CDR1 KGHSH, CDR2 LQKENI. Trimming pared 3 bases from V and 2 bases from J, leaving 14 bases between. The rearrangement joins TRBV18 to TRBJ2-7; tentatively, D is TRBD2 (6 bases). This material consisted of CD4+ or CD8+ T cells sorted from blood, taken in a trial of the OX40 agonist ivuxolimab. The sequence was obtained from an adult with an advanced solid tumor such as melanoma, head and neck, liver or kidney cancer. This CDR3 reads CASSPMGGRTYEQYF. As DNA, the CDR3 is TGTGCCAGCTCACCTATGGGGGGAAGGACCTACGAGCAGTACTTC.